These 3 T cell receptor beta chains were all obtained from the same sample, sequenced in a study of T cells in Graves' hyperthyroidism and ophthalmopathy (dated by TCRdb to the late 2010s). Libraries were built with multiplex PCR. TCRdb names Illumina HiSeq 2000 as the instrument used. Amplification of TCR beta CDR3 regions was carried out from RNA transcripts. The first round of RT-PCR for the TCR CDR3 was performed with the HTBI primer set and the Qiagen OneStep RT-PCR kit. In TCRdb, the public reads were trimmed at Q25 with fastp and aligned with MiXCR, with productive beta chains retained. Rows with a matching CDR3 protein are joined into one entry that keeps the most common DNA and genes. Here the sample has approximately 380,000 distinct CDR3 sequences; roughly 18% occur a single time. Clones ranked in the top ten supply about 38% of the sample. Sequencing used blood. The receptor source for this set is a man aged 18 to 29 with Graves' ophthalmopathy.

Written as DNA, the CDR3 is TGCGCCAGCAGCTTGGAGCGGATATACAATGAGCAGTTCTTC. Protein sequence: CASSLERIYNEQFF. This rearrangement joins TRBV5-1 to TRBJ2-1; a weak D match, TRBD2 (5 bases). Germline CDR1 is SGHRS and CDR2 is YFSETQ. Trimming took off 0 bases at V and 4 bases at J, with 8 bases between the two ends. The CDR3 length is 14 residues. The variable domain in full, with the rest retrieved from reference TRBV5-1 and TRBJ2-1, is KAGVTQTPRYLIKTRGQQVTLSCSPISGHRSVSWYQQTPGQGLQFLFEYFSETQRNKGNFPGRFSGRQFSNSRSEMNVSTLELGDSALYLCASSLERIYNEQFFGPGTRLTVL.

This clonotype was counted between two and nine times. The chain carries TRBV12-3 or TRBV12-4 and TRBJ2-1; 8 nucleotides align to TRBD1. CDR3 length equals 14 residues. Losses at the gene ends were 3 bases for V and 7 bases for J; bases not matched to a gene: 5. CDR3: CASSLRQGTNEQFF. In nucleotides, the CDR3 is TGTGCCAGCAGTTTGAGACAGGGGACAAATGAGCAGTTCTTC.

As to this clonotype: This may come from a read error, since a much larger clone is one base off. The V gene is TRBV11-2, the J gene TRBJ2-1; 9 positions agree with TRBD2. CDR3 size: 15 residues. CDR1 and CDR2 (germline): SGHAT, FQNNGV. For the CDR3, the DNA is TGTGCCAGCAGCGCCGTAGATAGCGGGGGCAATGAGCAGCTCTTC. Protein: CASSAVDSGGNEQLF.